This T cell receptor (beta chain) is drawn from a study of identical twins (dated by TCRdb to 2016 to 2017). Describing the broader study: To test whether fetal clonotypes persist, the study used deep sequencing on TCR alpha and beta repertoires from monozygotic twins, unrelated adults of various ages, and cord blood. Replicate twin experiments were performed at different times using different library preparation protocols to rule out contamination. Beyond this particular receptor, the publication reports: The excess sharing between twins in beta out-of-frame sequences was weaker because fewer shared sequences reduced the signal-to-noise ratio. Because the same donors could not be followed over many years, the conclusions depended on cross-sectional statistical analysis. Compared with coincidental sharing between unrelated individuals, out-of-frame TCR alpha sequences shared between twins showed an excess of sequences with low generation probability. Abundant cord blood beta clonotypes had fewer insertions, young adult naive repertoires showed a similar but weaker trend, and memory repertoires showed no such trend. Recombination models systematically underestimated out-of-frame TCR alpha sharing in monozygotic twins but agreed with sharing between unrelated individuals. Invariant T cells such as MAIT and iNKT could partly confound zero-insertion analyses, though diverse VJ usage argued against this for most clonotypes.

The cysteine opens and the phenylalanine closes a CDR3 of 15 amino acids. CDR3 DNA is the only sequence kept; it has 45 bases, read in frame from the first base. For this chain, trimming is 5 bases at the V end and 5 bases at the J end, and the number of junction bases without a gene match is 7. Via the germline V gene, CDR1 is MNHNS and CDR2 SASEGT. The library was produced with 5' RACE. The listed sequencing device is Illumina HiSeq 2000. Template switching introduced a universal primer binding site; the final cDNA contained a unique molecular identifier, enabling accurate counting of TCR cDNA molecules. Specific primers in the conserved constant-segment region were used to synthesize first-strand cDNA for the TCR alpha and beta chains. To control for contamination, each cDNA library was double barcoded with a SMART-Mk sample barcode plus Illumina barcodes. Two successive PCR steps introduced TruSeq adapter sequences along with Illumina sample barcodes. Sequencing of the TCR alpha and beta cDNA libraries was done on the Illumina HiSeq platform using custom primers. Regarding the original processing steps: Unique molecular identifiers were extracted from raw reads with MiGEC, and CDR3 positions were determined with MiXCR. For each individual, recombination models were inferred using an EM algorithm with the repgenHMM and IGoR tools. Shared clonotype analysis was performed with the tcR package in R, normalizing sharing by the product of cloneset sizes. To study raw recombination free of thymic and clonal selection effects, out-of-frame nonproductive sequences were analyzed. TCRdb reprocessing: public reads trimmed at Q25 with fastp, clones called with MiXCR, in-frame beta chains kept. When rows share a CDR3 protein, they turn into one entry using the most common DNA and genes. TCRdb, not the authors, supplied the V and J calls. Here the sample has 1.5 million to 2 million distinct CDR3 sequences; about 30% occur a single time. More than 0.25% of the sample lies in the top ten.

All donors were healthy Caucasians. About this clonotype: Its antigen target is currently unknown. Within one base of it there is no much larger clone, and no base qualities were kept.

The receptor was isolated from a newborn girl in good health. The sequencing sample was made of cord blood. The V and J segments used are TRBV6-1 and TRBJ2-5, and 11 junctional nucleotides match TRBD2. The DNA sequence is TGTGCCAGCAGTAGACTAGCGGGGCTGGTGGAGACCCAGTACTTC. Its coded protein is CASSRLAGLVETQYF.